This T cell receptor (beta chain) was identified in a study of OX40 agonist ivuxolimab in advanced cancers. Regarding the research as a whole: Ivuxolimab, which targeted the costimulatory receptor OX40 (CD134), was an agonistic, fully human IgG2 monoclonal antibody. Intravenous ivuxolimab was administered to patients every 2 weeks at six dose levels: 0.01, 0.1, 0.3, 1.5, 3 and 10 mg/kg. Among the roughly 54 dose-escalation patients, roughly 20 had hepatocellular carcinoma, 15 or so melanoma, 9 renal cell carcinoma and 9 head and neck cancer. The dose-escalation cohort was about 87% male with a mean age of roughly 60 years, ranging from roughly 20 to 80. Prior anti-PD-1, anti-PD-L1 or anti-CTLA-4 therapy was permitted, and roughly two fifths of dose-escalation patients had received checkpoint inhibitors. Three dose-escalation patients achieved partial responses, one with hepatocellular carcinoma and two with cutaneous melanoma. The point of sequencing TCRbeta in the periphery was to test whether ivuxolimab changed TCR sequence diversity and drove clonal T-cell expansion. The paper describes the monotherapy dose-escalation part (N of about 54 patients) of the phase I trial of ivuxolimab.

For sequencing of the TCRbeta CDR3 region, genomic DNA was extracted from the sorted cells. The immunoSEQ Assay was used for sequencing of TCRbeta CDR3 regions. Entries here come from immuneACCESS through TCRdb and include only in-frame sequences with V and J called. Some clones fail to appear in such tables; in the studies checked, an unresolved V gene covers under half of the shortfall, and the cause of the remainder is unknown. Recorded for this sample are approximately 88,000 clones; about 88% of them occurred a single time. 0.72% of the sample goes to the ten largest clones. The trial excluded patients who had a history of autoimmune disease or were on systemic immunosuppression. Peripheral blood for TCR sequencing was collected from all dose cohorts at baseline, on cycle 4 day 1, and on cycle 7 day 1. Samples came from an open-label, multicenter, first-in-human phase I dose-escalation trial of ivuxolimab. Adults with locally advanced or metastatic head and neck squamous cell, hepatocellular, melanoma or renal cell carcinoma were enrolled in the trial. Before TCR sequencing, CD4+ and CD8+ T cells were separately sorted from peripheral blood.

Of note for this clone: The antigen it recognizes is unknown. It has no much larger one-base neighbor in the sample; base qualities were not kept. Within the sample, other DNA sequences also encode this same CDR3.

The investigation overall reported the following: Clonal expansion of both CD4+ and CD8+ blood T cells was observed from baseline to week 6 at doses 0.1 to 3.0 mg/kg. In the 0.1-3.0 mg/kg groups, partial responders had among the lowest normalized peripheral clonal expansion, particularly in CD8+ T cells. The antigen specificity of the clonally expanded peripheral T cells was not determined. After ivuxolimab, expanded clones were on average more numerous among CD8+ T cells than among CD4+ T cells. Low levels of normalized T-cell clonal expansion were also seen in some patients who did not respond.

V and J lose 3 bases and 5 bases, and a span of 8 bases separates them. Including cysteine and phenylalanine, the CDR3 has 13 amino acids. Of the read, only the CDR3 DNA is kept; its 39 bases are in frame from base 1. The germline V gene encodes CDR1 KGHSH and CDR2 LQKENI. Recombination connected TRBV18 to TRBJ1-5; perhaps TRBD1 is the D gene, with 5 bases matching. The clonotype originates from an adult with an advanced solid tumor such as melanoma, head and neck, liver or kidney cancer. Sequencing was performed on CD4+ or CD8+ T cells sorted from blood, taken in a trial of the OX40 agonist ivuxolimab. The nucleotide sequence is TGTGCCAGCTCACCTCAAGGGGATCAGCCCCAGCATTTT. Its amino acids are CASSPQGDQPQHF.